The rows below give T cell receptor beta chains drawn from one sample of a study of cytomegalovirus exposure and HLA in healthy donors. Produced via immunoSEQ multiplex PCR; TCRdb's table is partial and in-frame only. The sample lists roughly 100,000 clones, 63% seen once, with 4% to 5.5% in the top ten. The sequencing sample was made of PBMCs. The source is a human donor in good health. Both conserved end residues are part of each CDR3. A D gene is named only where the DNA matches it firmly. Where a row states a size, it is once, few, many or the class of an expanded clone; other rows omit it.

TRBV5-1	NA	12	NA	CASSLARDEQYF
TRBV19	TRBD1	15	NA	CASSPRDRGYAEAFF
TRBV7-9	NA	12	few	CSSSQVVYTQYF
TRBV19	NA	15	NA	CASSMLAANTGELFF
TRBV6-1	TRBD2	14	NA	CASGRTSGGETQYF
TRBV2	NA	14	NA	CASSSQPSNAEAFF
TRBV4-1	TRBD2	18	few	CASSQGIVGGRVYNEQFF
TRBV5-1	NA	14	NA	CASSSDTYSTEAFF
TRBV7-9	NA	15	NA	CASSLGQLASHEQYF
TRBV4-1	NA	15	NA	CASSHGPPRTGEQFF
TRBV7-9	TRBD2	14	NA	CASSSGLVPGEQYF
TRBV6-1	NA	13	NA	CASVTRVGNTIYF
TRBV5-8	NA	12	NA	CASRTNAYEQYF
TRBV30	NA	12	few	CAGTSRPYEQFF
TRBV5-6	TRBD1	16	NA	CASSLAGQGAKYGYTF
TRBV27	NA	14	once	CASSFGHYNSPLHF
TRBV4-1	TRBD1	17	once	CASSQSSGTGVPYEQYF
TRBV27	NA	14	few	CASSLTARRTEAFF
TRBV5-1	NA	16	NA	CASSLDGQSGANVLTF
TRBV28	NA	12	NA	CASSFGRYGYTF
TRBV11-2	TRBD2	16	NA	CASSSNGLAGSETQYF
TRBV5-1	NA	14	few	CASSKDSMNTEAFF
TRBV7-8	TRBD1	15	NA	CASSLVGRQGRGYTF
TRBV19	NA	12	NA	CASMGGLQPQHF
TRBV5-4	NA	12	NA	CASSLVGPEAFF
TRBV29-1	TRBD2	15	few	CSVEEGLAGFNEQFF
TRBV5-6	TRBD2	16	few	CASSQTSGSPTDTQYF
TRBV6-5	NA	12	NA	CASSSSPEEQYF
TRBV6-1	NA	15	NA	CASSGRRTANTEAFF
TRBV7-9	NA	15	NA	CASSFSLTPTNEQFF
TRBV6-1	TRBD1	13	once	CASSQDRNSPLHF
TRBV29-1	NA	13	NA	CSVVVSSNYGYTF
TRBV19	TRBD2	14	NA	CASSIRTSVETQYF
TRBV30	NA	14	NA	CAWKGRGVSTEAFF
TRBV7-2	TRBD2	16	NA	CASSLNLAGAGYEQYF
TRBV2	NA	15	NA	CASSVETRSSYEQYF
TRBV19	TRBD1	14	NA	CASTGQGGRRPQHF
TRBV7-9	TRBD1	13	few	CASRGQGVSEAFF
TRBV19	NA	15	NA	CASSPQGSFNQPQHF
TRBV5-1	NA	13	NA	CASSFRGNTEAFF
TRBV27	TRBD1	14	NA	CASSGTGGTDTQYF
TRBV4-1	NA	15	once	CASSQDMGVTGELFF
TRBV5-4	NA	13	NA	CASSLTGPGEAFF
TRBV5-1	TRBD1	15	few	CASGTGVSTNEKLFF
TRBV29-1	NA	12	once	CSVTQGFDEQYF
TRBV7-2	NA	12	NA	CASSLYGQEQYF
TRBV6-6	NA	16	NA	CASSPREGLGNQPQHF
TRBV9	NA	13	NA	CASSTDSSYEQYF
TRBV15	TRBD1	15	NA	CATSRPGQGQETQYF
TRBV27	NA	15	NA	CASSPWGGRGQPQHF
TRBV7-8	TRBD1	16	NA	CASSRTRDSIRYEQYF
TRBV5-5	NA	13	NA	CASSLPRGDTQYF
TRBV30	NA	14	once	CAWGRQNTNQPQHF
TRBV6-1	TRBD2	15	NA	CASSELAGSSYEQYF
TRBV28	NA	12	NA	CASSLATGELFF